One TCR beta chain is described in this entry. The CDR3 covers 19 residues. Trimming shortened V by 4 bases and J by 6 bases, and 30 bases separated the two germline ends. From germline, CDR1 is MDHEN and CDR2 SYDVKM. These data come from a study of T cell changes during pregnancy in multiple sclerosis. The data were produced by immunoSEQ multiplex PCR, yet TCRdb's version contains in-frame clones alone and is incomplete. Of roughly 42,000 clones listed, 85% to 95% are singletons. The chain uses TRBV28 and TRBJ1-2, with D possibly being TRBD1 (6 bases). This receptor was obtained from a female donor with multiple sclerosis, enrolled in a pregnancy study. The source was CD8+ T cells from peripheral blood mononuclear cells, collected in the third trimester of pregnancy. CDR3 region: CASSSLYISRDFQGNGYTF. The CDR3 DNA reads TGTGCCAGCAGTTCCCTTTATATATCCCGTGATTTCCAGGGGAATGGCTACACCTTC.